This T cell receptor beta chain was recovered during a study of T cells in localized non-small cell lung cancer. The repertoire was sequenced with immunoSEQ multiplex PCR; TCRdb's copy has only in-frame clones and lacks some. The table has about 13,000 clones, roughly 84% seen once. In regard to this clone: Its antigen remains unidentified.

Trimming shortened V by 4 bases and J by 4 bases, and 14 bases separated the two germline ends. Germline lookup yields CDR1 KGHSH and CDR2 LQKENI. This CDR3 has 14 residues. Study-level findings and limits: Owing to sequencing of a solitary tumor region, heterogeneity cannot be discounted. Adjacent lung held a median roughly 54 of the top 100 tumor clones.

The clonotype originates from a male donor aged 60 or older with stage I squamous cell lung carcinoma. The source material was peripheral blood, sampled before any cancer treatment. The chain combines TRBV18 with TRBJ2-7; D assignment may be TRBD1 or TRBD2 (5 bases each). This CDR3 is CASSLEVGPYEQYF. The CDR3 bases are TGTGCCAGCTCACTAGAGGTGGGACCGTACGAGCAGTACTTC. Together with reference TRBV18 and TRBJ2-7, the CDR3 gives the full variable domain: NAGVMQNPRHLVRRRGQEARLRCSPMKGHSHVYWYRQLPEEGLKFMVYLQKENIIDESGMPKERFSAEFPKEGPSILRIQQVVRGDSAAYFCASSLEVGPYEQYFGPGTRLTVT.